The 19 T cell receptor beta chains presented below share a single source sample, sequenced in a study of Ad26.COV2.S vaccination and SARS-CoV-2 variants. This sample's treatment: 15 to 20 received Ad26.COV2.S at low or high dose, single or two shots; roughly five received placebo; per-sample allocation not given. It was on day 63 after the first vaccine or placebo injection that samples were taken. Sequencing was performed with immunoSEQ multiplex PCR; in TCRdb, only in-frame clones are kept and a portion is missing. This sample has about 390,000 clones, with roughly nine tenths found just once. Here the sequenced sample was peripheral blood, taken in a trial of Ad26.COV2.S vaccine versus placebo. The receptors stem from a person aged 18 to 59 who received the Ad26.COV2.S COVID-19 vaccine or a placebo.

The chain has TRBV19 and TRBJ1-5, with a weak D call TRBD1 (6 bases). The germline V and J ends were trimmed by 2 bases and 2 bases, with 19 bases remaining between them. Germline CDR1 is LNHDA and CDR2 is SQIVND (reference sequence). This CDR3 is 18 amino acids long. The CDR3 sequence is CASSIRVGARRGNQPQHF. CDR3 in DNA: TGTGCCAGTAGTATAAGGGTGGGGGCGCGGAGAGGCAATCAGCCCCAGCATTTT.

The rearrangement links TRBV6-2 or TRBV6-3 to TRBJ1-3; D unresolved. The germline V gene encodes CDR1 MNHEY and CDR2 SVGEGT. V lost 5 bases, J lost 2 bases, and 10 bases lay in between. The CDR3 is 14 amino acids. The CDR3 DNA is TGTGCCAGCAGTCAACTACGCACTGGAAACACCATATATTTT. Its protein product is CASSQLRTGNTIYF.

This clone was seen a single time. V usage is TRBV5-4 and J usage is TRBJ1-1; D call uncertain. This CDR3 spans 15 amino acids. Between the trimmed V and J ends, which lost 4 bases and 0 bases, there was a span of 13 bases. CDR1 is SGHNT and CDR2 is YYREEE in the germline V gene (reference sequence). The CDR3, as DNA: TGTGCCAGCAGCCCCTACGGAGTCATGAACACTGAAGCTTTCTTT. Translated, it gives CASSPYGVMNTEAFF. Drawing the rest from reference TRBV5-4 and TRBJ1-1, the complete variable domain is ETGVTQSPTHLIKTRGQQVTLRCSSQSGHNTVSWYQQALGQGPQFIFQYYREEENGRGNFPPRFSGLQFPNYSSELNVNALELDDSALYLCASSPYGVMNTEAFFGQGTRLTVV.

The chain uses TRBV27 and TRBJ1-2; D is unclear. CDR1 is MNHEY and CDR2 is SMNVEV in the germline V gene (reference sequence). CDR3 length: 14 amino acids. The V end lost 5 bases, the J end lost 7 bases, and 17 bases lay between the germline ends. The DNA for the CDR3 is TGTGCCAGCAGTCCTACTGCGGGCGCATCTGGCTACACCTTC. Its translation: CASSPTAGASGYTF.

The chain uses TRBV4-3 and TRBJ2-1; D could derive from TRBD1 or TRBD2 (5 bases each). The CDR3 has 14 residues. The V gene lost 0 bases and the J gene lost 7 bases, with 10 bases spanning the gap. Germline assignment: CDR1 LGHNA and CDR2 YSLEER. The CDR3 is CASSQELGVNEQFF. The CDR3 nucleotides are TGCGCCAGCAGCCAAGAACTGGGGGTAAATGAGCAGTTCTTC.

Comments on this clone: This sample also contains other DNA sequences that code for the same CDR3. The genes are TRBV7-2 and TRBJ2-1; 8 positions agree with TRBD2. The CDR3 totals 15 residues. V was clipped by 1 base and J by 6 bases; unmatched bases: 5. Per germline, CDR1 SGHTA and CDR2 FQGNSA. The CDR3 spells CASSLGAGGLNEQFF. DNA of the CDR3: TGTGCCAGCAGCTTAGGGGCGGGGGGTCTCAATGAGCAGTTCTTC.

The V and J genes are TRBV4-3 and TRBJ2-2; TRBD2 aligns across 11 bases. Germline V gene data show CDR1 as LGHNA and CDR2 as YSLEER. The CDR3 sequence is 21 residues long. The ends lost 1 base at V and 4 bases at J; junction bases unmatched: 17. CDR3 nucleotide sequence: TGCGCCAGCAGCCAAGGAGGGGGCGGGCTAGCGGGGGGTTTACCCACCGGGGAGCTGTTTTTT. Amino acids: CASSQGGGGLAGGLPTGELFF.

The chain uses TRBV5-1 and TRBJ2-2, with 7 nucleotides matching TRBD1. J gave up 3 bases and V 9 bases, and 8 bases lay outside the gene matches. CDR3 length: 14 residues. Germline CDR1 reads SGHRS; CDR2 reads YFSETQ. CDR3 coding DNA: TGCGCCACCAAGACAGGGCCGGACACCGGGGAGCTGTTTTTT. Its protein is CATKTGPDTGELFF.

The chain combines TRBV29-1 with TRBJ1-2; D gene uncertain. Trimming removed 6 bases at V and 3 bases at J, with 14 bases between. Germline assignment: CDR1 SQVTM and CDR2 ANQGSEA. This CDR3 has 13 residues. The CDR3 bases are TGCAGCGTCCCGACGGGCGAATACTATGGCTACACCTTC. It codes for CSVPTGEYYGYTF.

V gene TRBV19 combines with J gene TRBJ1-4, with 7 bases identical to TRBD1. The germline gives CDR1 LNHDA, CDR2 SQIVND (reference sequence). The CDR3 has 15 amino acids. V lost 2 bases, J lost 7 bases, and 7 bases stayed unmatched. This CDR3 is CASSIQGVEVEKLFF. DNA for the CDR3: TGTGCCAGTAGTATACAGGGGGTGGAAGTTGAAAAACTGTTTTTT.

The chain combines TRBV10-2 with TRBJ2-6; D not certain. Germline assignment: CDR1 WSHSY and CDR2 SAAADI. V was shortened by 6 bases and J by 0 bases, with 18 bases between the two germline ends. The CDR3 runs to 18 residues. CDR3 sequence reads: CASRRFGPIISGANVLTF. The CDR3 nucleotides are TGCGCCAGCAGACGTTTCGGTCCCATAATCTCTGGGGCCAACGTCCTGACTTTC.

CDR3 in amino acids: CASSYRDKSLGEQFF. The CDR3 nucleotides are TGTGCCAGCAGCTACCGGGACAAGTCCCTCGGTGAGCAGTTCTTC. The V gene is TRBV7-9, the J gene TRBJ2-1; perhaps TRBD1 as D (6 bases). This CDR3 is 15 amino acids long. The V gene's germline CDR1 is SEHNR and CDR2 FQNEAQ (reference sequence). The ends were cut back, 4 bases at V and 9 bases at J, with 19 bases in the middle.

V gene TRBV6-5 combines with J gene TRBJ2-7; 8 nucleotides agree with TRBD1. Trimming took 9 bases from V and 6 from J; bases not matched to a gene: 7. The V gene's germline CDR1 is MNHEY and CDR2 SVGAGI. The CDR3 is 12 amino acids. CDR3 residues: CASGQGVGEQYF. The CDR3 DNA sequence: TGTGCCAGTGGACAGGGAGTTGGCGAGCAGTACTTC.

The CDR3 DNA follows: TGCAGTGCAGGGGCTAATGAAAAACTGTTTTTT. Residues: CSAGANEKLFF. The genes are TRBV20-1 and TRBJ1-4; tentatively, D is TRBD1 (5 bases). From germline, CDR1 is DFQATT and CDR2 SNEGSKA (reference sequence). There are 11 residues in the CDR3. Trimming shortened V by 6 bases and J by 3 bases, and 5 bases separated the two germline ends.

The rearrangement uses TRBV7-2 and TRBJ1-1, with D perhaps matching TRBD1 (5 bases). CDR3 length: 14 amino acids. CDR1 is SGHTA and CDR2 is FQGNSA in the germline V gene. Trimming removed 2 bases from V and 4 bases from J, with 11 bases in between. The CDR3 loop reads CASSLNRGSTEAFF. In DNA, the CDR3 is TGTGCCAGCAGCTTAAACCGGGGGAGCACTGAAGCTTTCTTT.

The chain combines TRBV6-1 with TRBJ1-2; D remains unclear. The CDR3 sequence is 13 residues long. CDR1 is MNHNS, CDR2 SASEGT, per germline. Between the trimmed V and J ends, which lost 3 bases and 6 bases, there was a span of 11 bases. CDR3 protein: CASSERLGHGYTF. In DNA form, the CDR3 reads TGTGCCAGCAGTGAGAGGCTAGGGCATGGCTACACCTTC.

The chain recombines TRBV3-1 (or the pseudogene TRBV3-2) with TRBJ2-6; D gene unclear. The V end lost 3 bases, the J end lost 12 bases, and 12 bases lay between the germline ends. This CDR3 is 13 amino acids long. Looked up from germline, CDR1 is LGHDT and CDR2 is YNNKEL (reference sequence). DNA of the CDR3: TGTGCCAGCAGCCAGGGCCGGATGGGCGTCCTGACTTTC. Protein product: CASSQGRMGVLTF.

This clone was found a few times. This chain links TRBV6-5 with TRBJ1-4; perhaps TRBD1 as D (5 bases). Per the germline V gene, CDR1 is MNHEY and CDR2 is SVGAGI. Deletions cut 6 bases from V and 3 bases from J, with 14 bases between. This CDR3 has 15 amino acids. CDR3 in DNA: TGTGCCAGCAGACCCCCCAGGGCAGCTAATGAAAAACTGTTTTTT. Amino acid sequence: CASRPPRAANEKLFF.

This clone has a single count. The chain couples TRBV7-9 to TRBJ2-2, with D perhaps TRBD1 (5 bases). The V end lost 4 bases, the J end lost 7 bases, and 13 bases lay between the germline ends. Germline values: CDR1 SEHNR, CDR2 FQNEAQ (reference sequence). The CDR3 spans 14 residues. The CDR3 DNA sequence: TGTGCCAGCAGCTGGTCCAGGGATGGCGGGGAGCTGTTTTTT. It specifies CASSWSRDGGELFF.